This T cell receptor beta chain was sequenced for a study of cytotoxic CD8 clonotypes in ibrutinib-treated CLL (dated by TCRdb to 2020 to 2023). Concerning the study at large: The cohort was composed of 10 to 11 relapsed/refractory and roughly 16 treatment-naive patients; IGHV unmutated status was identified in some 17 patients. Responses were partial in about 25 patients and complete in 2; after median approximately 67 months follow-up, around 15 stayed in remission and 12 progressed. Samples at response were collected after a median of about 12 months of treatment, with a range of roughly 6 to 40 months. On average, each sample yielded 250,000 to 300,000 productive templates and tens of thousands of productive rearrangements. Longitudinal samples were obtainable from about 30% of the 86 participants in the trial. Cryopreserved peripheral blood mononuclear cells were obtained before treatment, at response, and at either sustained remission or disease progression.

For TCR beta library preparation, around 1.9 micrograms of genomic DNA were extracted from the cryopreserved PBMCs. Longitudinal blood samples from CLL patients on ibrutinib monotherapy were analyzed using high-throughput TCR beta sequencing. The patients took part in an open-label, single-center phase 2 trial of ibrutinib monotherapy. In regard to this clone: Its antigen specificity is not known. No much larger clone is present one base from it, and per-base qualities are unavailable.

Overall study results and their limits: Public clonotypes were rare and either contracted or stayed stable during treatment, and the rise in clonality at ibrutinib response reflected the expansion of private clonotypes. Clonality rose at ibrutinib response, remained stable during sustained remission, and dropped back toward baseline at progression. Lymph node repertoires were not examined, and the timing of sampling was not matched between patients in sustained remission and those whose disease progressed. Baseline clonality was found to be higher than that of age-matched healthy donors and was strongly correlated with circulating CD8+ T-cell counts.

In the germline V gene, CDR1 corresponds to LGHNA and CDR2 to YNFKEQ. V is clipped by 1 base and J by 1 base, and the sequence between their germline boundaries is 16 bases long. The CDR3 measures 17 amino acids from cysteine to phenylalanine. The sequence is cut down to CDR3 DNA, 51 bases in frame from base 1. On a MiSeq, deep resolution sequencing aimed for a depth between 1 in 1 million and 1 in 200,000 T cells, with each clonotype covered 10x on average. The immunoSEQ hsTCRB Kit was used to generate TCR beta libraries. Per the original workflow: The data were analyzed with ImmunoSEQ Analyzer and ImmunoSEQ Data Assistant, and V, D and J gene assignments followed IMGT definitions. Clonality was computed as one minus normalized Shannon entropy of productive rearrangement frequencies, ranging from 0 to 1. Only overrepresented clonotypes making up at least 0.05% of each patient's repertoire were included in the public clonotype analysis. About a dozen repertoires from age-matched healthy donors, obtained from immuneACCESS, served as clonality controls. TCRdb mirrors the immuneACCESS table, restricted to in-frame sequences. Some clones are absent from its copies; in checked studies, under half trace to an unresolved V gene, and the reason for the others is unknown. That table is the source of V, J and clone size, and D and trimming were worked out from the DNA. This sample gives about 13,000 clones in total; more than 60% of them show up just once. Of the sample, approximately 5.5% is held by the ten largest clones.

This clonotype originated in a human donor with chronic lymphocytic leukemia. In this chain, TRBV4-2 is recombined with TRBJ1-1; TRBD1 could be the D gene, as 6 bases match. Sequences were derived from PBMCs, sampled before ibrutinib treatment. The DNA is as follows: TGTGCCAGCAGCCAAGGGGGGGGGCAGGGACAGAACACTGAAGCTTTCTTT. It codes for CASSQGGGQGQNTEAFF.